The 2 T cell receptor beta chains below were found in one sample sequenced in a study of blood T cell repertoires in COVID-19 (dated by TCRdb to 2019 to 2021). The library was made by the immunoSEQ multiplex PCR assay. The source is immuneACCESS, and TCRdb retained only in-frame sequences with V and J called. Part of the clones is not carried over; for the studies checked, unresolved V genes explain less than half of this, and the remainder is unexplained. Counted in this sample were about 84,000 clones; 80% to 90% of them appeared once. Of the sample, 35% to 40% falls within the top ten clones. The source material was peripheral blood. The receptors shown here come from a man older than 75 with active or convalescent COVID-19.

This clone was recorded once. This chain uses TRBV12-2 with TRBJ1-5; the table gives TRBD1 as D, unverified against the DNA. TRBV12-2 is assigned pseudogene status. This CDR3 is 15 amino acids long. The DNA for the CDR3 is TGTGCAAGTCGCTTAGCGGGGCCTAGCAATCAGCCCCAGCATTTT. Its protein product is CASRLAGPSNQPQHF.

The genes are TRBV15 and TRBJ1-1; D is ambiguous. This CDR3 is 13 amino acids long. Looked up from germline, CDR1 is LNHNV and CDR2 is YYDKDF (reference sequence). Trimming cost V 4 bases and J 1 base, with 7 bases left between them. The CDR3 loop is CATSTGGNTEAFF. The CDR3 bases are TGTGCCACCAGCACCGGCGGGAACACTGAAGCTTTCTTT.